Listed here is a single T cell receptor beta chain. Its antigen remains unidentified. These data originate in a study of CD8 T cells in Susac syndrome. CDR1 is SGHTA, CDR2 FQGNSA, per germline. With 1 base removed from V and 6 bases from J, the gap between germline ends came to 13 bases. The CDR3 runs 14 residues. Random hexamers were used to reverse transcribe the RNA input (roughly 0.5 to 1 ug). Amplification of TCR beta CDR3 by immunoSEQ multiplex PCR spanned 54 Vbeta and 13 Jbeta. TCRdb independently ran MiXCR on the immunoSEQ multiplex PCR reads; one entry per CDR3 protein. The table lists roughly 120,000 distinct CDR3 sequences, about 94% of them singletons. Regarding the study as a whole: Acknowledgment was made by the study that its TCR sequencing and HLA analysis involved a relatively small number of individuals.

TCR beta sequencing covered blood CD8+ and CD4+ T cells. The patients serving as multiple sclerosis controls were treatment-naive. They had stable or active relapsing-remitting disease and fulfilled revised McDonald criteria. The J gene is TRBJ2-7, the V gene TRBV7-2, with D perhaps being TRBD1 or TRBD2 (6 bases each). The receptor comes from a human donor with multiple sclerosis. The sample taken for sequencing was CD4+ T cells from PBMCs. CDR3 sequence reads: CASSLEVGGAEQYF. The CDR3 nucleotides read TGTGCCAGCAGCTTAGAAGTCGGGGGCGCCGAGCAGTACTTC.